The 3 T cell receptor beta chains given below trace back to one sample, sequenced in a study of multiple sclerosis patients with progressive multifocal leukoencephalopathy. TCRdb's table, derived via immunoSEQ multiplex PCR, lists solely in-frame clones and lacks some. Of 25,000 to 35,000 clones in the sample, about 90% are singletons; the top ten hold about 3.2%. Stated time point: time of PML onset. The sample consisted of PBMCs, taken from a patient treated with natalizumab. The receptor source for this set is a human donor with progressive multifocal leukoencephalopathy.

The chain links TRBV7-2 to TRBJ2-7, with 7 bases that match TRBD2. The V gene end was trimmed by 1 base and the J gene end by 6 bases; junction bases not matched to a gene: 9. Germline assignment: CDR1 SGHTA and CDR2 FQGNSA. The CDR3 sequence is 15 residues long. The CDR3 reads CASSLGAAGAAEQYF. DNA of the CDR3: TGTGCCAGCAGCTTAGGGGCCGCGGGAGCCGCCGAGCAGTACTTC.

The sample holds one count of this clone. This chain uses TRBV11-2 with TRBJ2-1; no reliable D call. Trimming shortened V by 7 bases and J by 2 bases, and 12 bases separated the two germline ends. The CDR3 is 14 residues long. Germline V gene data show CDR1 as SGHAT and CDR2 as FQNNGV. In nucleotides, the CDR3 is TGTGCCAGCACCCTACGGGCTGCCTACAATGAGCAGTTCTTC. This translates into CASTLRAAYNEQFF.

V usage is TRBV7-9 and J usage is TRBJ2-1; the D gene is possibly TRBD2 (6 bases). Trimming stripped 5 bases from V and 9 bases from J, with 14 bases between. CDR1 and CDR2 (germline): SEHNR, FQNEAQ (reference sequence). The CDR3 runs 13 residues. As DNA, the CDR3 is TGTGCCAGCAGCCTCAGGGAGGACGGTGAGCAGTTCTTC. Protein: CASSLREDGEQFF.